A single sample is the source of the 2 T cell receptor beta chains below, sequenced in a study of T-cell memory formation after mild COVID-19. MiXCR, run by TCRdb on the 5' RACE reads, gives a single entry per CDR3 protein. The data hold about 210,000 distinct CDR3 sequences, with more than 9% observed a single time. The specimen was PBMCs or a T cell subset sorted from them (not recorded which). The receptor source for this set is a man younger than 35 who had mild COVID-19 (a few samples of this study predate the infection). Cell type and time point are not known.

A few counts support this clonotype. The V gene is TRBV20-1, the J gene TRBJ2-1, with D perhaps TRBD1 or TRBD2 (6 bases each). V was shortened by 6 bases and J by 6 bases, with 18 bases between the two germline ends. The CDR3 length is 14 residues. The germline CDR1 and CDR2 sequences are DFQATT and SNEGSKA (reference sequence). CDR3 in DNA: TGCAGTGCCCCATCTACGGAGGGGGGCAATGAGCAGTTCTTC. It translates to CSAPSTEGGNEQFF.

This clonotype was counted a few times. This chain connects TRBV6-5 to TRBJ2-1, with TRBD2 matching 8 bases. In germline, CDR1 is MNHEY, CDR2 SVGAGI. CDR3 length equals 13 residues. V shed 1 base and J 15 bases; nucleotides not matched to a gene: 8. The CDR3 region has the DNA TGTGCCAGCAGTTACTGGACGCGGGGGGAATTGTTCTTC. Translating gives CASSYWTRGELFF.